This entry lists 16 T cell receptor beta chains sequenced from one sample in a study of OX40 agonist ivuxolimab in advanced cancers. Here immunoSEQ multiplex PCR was the method, and the copy in TCRdb shows in-frame clones only, minus some. This sample has around 65,000 clones; approximately 92% occur once, and the top ten carry 13%. This specimen was CD4+ or CD8+ T cells sorted from blood, taken in a trial of the OX40 agonist ivuxolimab. The receptors shown here come from an adult with an advanced solid tumor such as melanoma, head and neck, liver or kidney cancer.

The V gene is TRBV5-6, the J gene TRBJ2-7; D remains ambiguous. CDR1 is SGHDT, CDR2 YYEEEE, per germline. The CDR3 is 13 residues long. Trimming took 0 bases from V and 5 from J, leaving 9 bases between them. CDR3 coding DNA: TGTGCCAGCAGCTTGGGTGTTGGGGACGAGCAGTACTTC. Its protein is CASSLGVGDEQYF. The full variable domain, with the rest looked up from reference TRBV5-6 and TRBJ2-7, is DAGVTQSPTHLIKTRGQQVTLRCSPKSGHDTVSWYQQALGQGPQFIFQYYEEEERQRGNFPDRFSGHQFPNYSSELNVNALLLGDSALYLCASSLGVGDEQYFGPGTRLTVT.

The chain couples TRBV4-3 to TRBJ2-7; 9 nucleotides match TRBD1. This CDR3 is 16 amino acids long. Germline V gives CDR1 LGHNA, CDR2 YSLEER. V dropped 0 bases and J dropped 5; count of bases not matched to a gene: 8. The CDR3, as DNA: TGCGCCAGCAGCCAAGATGAAGGGACAGGGTCCCACGAGCAGTACTTC. It is translated as CASSQDEGTGSHEQYF.

The J gene is TRBJ2-7, the V gene TRBV4-3; D call uncertain. The germline gives CDR1 LGHNA, CDR2 YSLEER. V lost 1 base to trimming and J lost 5 bases, with 9 bases between them. The CDR3 extends over 13 amino acids. The DNA for the CDR3 is TGCGCCAGCAGCCAAGTCGGTTATGACGAGCAGTACTTC. It yields the protein CASSQVGYDEQYF.

This clone was picked up a small number of times. This sample includes further DNA sequences coding for the same CDR3. The V gene is TRBV5-1, the J gene TRBJ1-1; weak D call: TRBD1 (6 bases). Germline V gene lookup returns CDR1 SGHRS and CDR2 YFSETQ. This CDR3 has 15 amino acids. V was cut by 4 bases and J by 1 base, with 14 bases left in between. The CDR3, as DNA: TGCGCCAGCAGCCAAGGGGGGCCCGCGAACACTGAAGCTTTCTTT. It codes for CASSQGGPANTEAFF.

The rearrangement uses TRBV27 and TRBJ1-5, with TRBD1 as a possible D gene (5 bases). Trimming removed 2 bases at V and 6 bases at J, with 8 bases between. The CDR3 length is 13 residues. Germline V gene data show CDR1 as MNHEY and CDR2 as SMNVEV (reference sequence). The CDR3 nucleotides read TGTGCCAGCAGTTTACAGGGAGGTCAGCCCCAGCATTTT. Its protein product is CASSLQGGQPQHF.

The genes are TRBV5-1 and TRBJ2-7; D perhaps matches TRBD1 (6 bases). Germline CDR1 is SGHRS and CDR2 is YFSETQ. The V and J ends lost 3 bases and 0 bases respectively, with 10 bases between them. The CDR3 sequence is 14 residues long. CDR3 coding DNA: TGCGCCAGCAGCTCCCGACAGGACTCCTACGAGCAGTACTTC. This encodes CASSSRQDSYEQYF.

The gene calls are TRBV5-1 and TRBJ2-1; 7 positions agree with TRBD1. V lost 2 bases, J lost 8 bases, and 1 base stayed unmatched. CDR1 SGHRS and CDR2 YFSETQ come from the germline V gene. This CDR3 contains 12 residues. The CDR3 sequence is CASSLGTDEQFF. Written as DNA, the CDR3 is TGCGCCAGCAGCTTAGGGACAGATGAGCAGTTCTTC. Looking up the rest from reference TRBV5-1 and TRBJ2-1 gives the full variable domain: KAGVTQTPRYLIKTRGQQVTLSCSPISGHRSVSWYQQTPGQGLQFLFEYFSETQRNKGNFPGRFSGRQFSNSRSEMNVSTLELGDSALYLCASSLGTDEQFFGPGTRLTVL.

The chain combines TRBV7-7 with TRBJ1-2; the match to TRBD1 covers 9 bases. V lost 3 bases and J lost 3; bases outside the gene matches: 8. The CDR3 is 16 amino acids. Germline assignment: CDR1 SSHAT and CDR2 FNYEAQ (reference sequence). The CDR3 nucleotides read TGTGCCAGCAGCTTTCGTAAGACAGGGGGGCACTATGGCTACACCTTC. This sequence encodes CASSFRKTGGHYGYTF.

The V gene is TRBV6-1, the J gene TRBJ1-1; tentatively, D is TRBD1 (6 bases). V was cut by 4 bases and J by 0 bases, with 6 bases left in between. Germline CDR1 is MNHNS and CDR2 is SASEGT. The CDR3 loop spans 13 amino acids. DNA of the CDR3: TGTGCCAGCAGTGGACAGGTGAACACTGAAGCTTTCTTT. It codes for CASSGQVNTEAFF.

The chain couples TRBV7-2 to TRBJ2-5; D gene uncertain. Germline V lookup: CDR1 SGHTA, CDR2 FQGNSA. The CDR3 sequence is 12 residues long. V lost 1 base, J lost 5 bases, and 5 bases lay in between. The CDR3: CASSLVYETQYF. DNA for the CDR3: TGTGCCAGCAGCTTAGTATACGAGACCCAGTACTTC. The full variable domain, in which reference TRBV7-2 and TRBJ2-5 provide the parts outside the CDR3, is GAGVSQSPSNKVTEKGKDVELRCDPISGHTALYWYRQSLGQGLEFLIYFQGNSAPDKSGLPSDRFSAERTGGSVSTLTIQRTQQEDSAVYLCASSLVYETQYFGPGTRLLVL.

J is TRBJ1-3 and V is TRBV5-1, with 12 bases aligning to TRBD1. Unmatched junction bases numbered 17, after V lost 5 bases and J lost 5 bases. CDR1 is SGHRS, CDR2 YFSETQ, per germline. The CDR3 spans 19 residues. The chain's CDR3 is CASSPTTGDRGRWRNTIYF. CDR3 coding DNA: TGCGCCAGCAGTCCAACCACCGGGGACAGGGGGCGATGGAGAAACACCATATATTTT.

The chain links TRBV7-9 to TRBJ2-3, with 8 bases lining up with TRBD1. CDR1 and CDR2 from the germline V gene are SEHNR and FQNEAQ (reference sequence). CDR3 size: 14 residues. The junction had 4 bases not matched to a gene; V was cut back by 5 bases and J by 3 bases. CDR3 nucleotide sequence: TGTGCCAGCAGCCTTGGACAGGGTACAGATACGCAGTATTTT. Translating gives CASSLGQGTDTQYF.

The CDR3 spells CASSLVAGEDEQYF. The CDR3 DNA reads TGTGCCAGCAGCTTAGTAGCGGGAGAAGACGAGCAGTACTTC. The chain couples TRBV11-2 to TRBJ2-7, with 9 bases fitting TRBD2. V shed 1 base and J 5 bases; nucleotides not matched to a gene: 3. This CDR3 spans 14 amino acids. Germline CDR1 is SGHAT and CDR2 is FQNNGV.

This chain connects TRBV6-1 to TRBJ1-1; a weak D match, TRBD1 (5 bases). There are 15 residues in the CDR3. Trimming removed 2 bases from V and 5 bases from J, with 15 bases in between. In germline, CDR1 is MNHNS, CDR2 SASEGT. The CDR3 region is CASSEISGVRTEAFF. As DNA, the CDR3 is TGTGCCAGCAGTGAAATCTCGGGGGTTCGGACTGAAGCTTTCTTT.

The V and J genes are TRBV4-2 and TRBJ2-3; the D is unclear. CDR1 and CDR2 (germline): LGHNA, YNFKEQ. This CDR3 is built from 16 residues. V was pared by 3 bases and J by 3 bases, with 16 bases between. In DNA, the CDR3 is TGTGCCAGCAGCCATCTTGATCGGGTAGGTACAGATACGCAGTATTTT. It encodes CASSHLDRVGTDTQYF.

This clone was detected only once. The rearrangement joins TRBV4-1 to TRBJ2-4; D tentatively fits TRBD1 or TRBD2 (6 bases each). The CDR3 length is 15 residues. Germline V gene sequence: CDR1 MGHRA, CDR2 YSYEKL. The V end was cut by 4 bases, the J end by 7 bases, with 17 bases between. The CDR3 nucleotides are TGCGCCAGCAGCCCAACGGGGGCTGGGGGGAACATTCAGTACTTC. It specifies CASSPTGAGGNIQYF.